The clone carrying this T cell receptor beta chain has just one count. TCRdb's copy holds only in-frame clones and misses some; the assay was immunoSEQ multiplex PCR. The sample lists under 200,000 clones, about 86% seen once, with 5.5% to 7% in the top ten. Germline values: CDR1 MNHEY, CDR2 SMNVEV (reference sequence). The CDR3 length is 19 residues. V was clipped by 0 bases and J by 0 bases; unmatched bases: 9. The source of the sample is a study of blood T cell repertoires in COVID-19. The wider study: Acute-phase and convalescent COVID-19 samples originated in the United States, Italy and Spain.

The receptor comes from a man between 50 and 59 years old with active or convalescent COVID-19. Source material: peripheral blood. The chain links TRBV27 to TRBJ2-1, with 9 bases identical to TRBD2. The CDR3 sequence: CASSLSYLAGVSSYNEQFF. In nucleotides, the CDR3 is TGTGCCAGCAGTTTATCGTATTTAGCGGGGGTGAGCTCCTACAATGAGCAGTTCTTC.